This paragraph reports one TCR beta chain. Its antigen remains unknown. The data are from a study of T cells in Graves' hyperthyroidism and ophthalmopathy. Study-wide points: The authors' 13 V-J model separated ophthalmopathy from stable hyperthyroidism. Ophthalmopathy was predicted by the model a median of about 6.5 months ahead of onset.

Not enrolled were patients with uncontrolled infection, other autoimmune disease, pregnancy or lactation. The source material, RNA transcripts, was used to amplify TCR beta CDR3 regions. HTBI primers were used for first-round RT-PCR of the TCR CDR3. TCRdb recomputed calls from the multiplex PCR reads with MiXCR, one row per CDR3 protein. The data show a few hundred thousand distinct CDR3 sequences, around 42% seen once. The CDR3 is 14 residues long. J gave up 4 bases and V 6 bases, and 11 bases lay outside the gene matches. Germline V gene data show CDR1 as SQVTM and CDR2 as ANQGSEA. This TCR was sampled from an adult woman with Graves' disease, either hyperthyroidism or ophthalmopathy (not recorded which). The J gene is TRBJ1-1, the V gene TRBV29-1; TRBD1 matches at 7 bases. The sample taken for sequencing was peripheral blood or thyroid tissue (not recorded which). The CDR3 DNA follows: TGCAGCGTAGCCCAACAGGGGATGGGCACTGAAGCTTTCTTT. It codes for CSVAQQGMGTEAFF.